The 6 T cell receptor beta chains below were found in one sample sequenced in a study of post-analysis software for immune sequencing data. General observations from the study: Controls showed lower frequencies than patients for five TRBV segments, and TRBV5-6, TRBV5-1 and TRBV20-1 were among these.

No antigen has been identified for these receptors. Unique-molecular-identifier-tagged TCR beta cDNA libraries were used. MiXCR was run by TCRdb on the PCR reads, yielding one entry per CDR3 protein. The sample records 400,000 to 500,000 distinct CDR3 sequences, 39% being singletons. Sequenced: blood. The receptor source for this set is a girl aged 2 to 9 with multiple sclerosis.

J is TRBJ2-1 and V is TRBV20-1; D ambiguous. The CDR3 loop spans 12 amino acids. In germline, CDR1 is DFQATT, CDR2 SNEGSKA (reference sequence). V lost 3 bases and J 8 bases, leaving 11 bases between the germline ends. Here the CDR3 DNA reads TGCAGTGCTAGGGGTCCAGTACATGAGCAGTTCTTC. Amino acid sequence: CSARGPVHEQFF.

The chain is built from TRBV7-3 and TRBJ2-4; D unclear. V was shortened by 1 base and J by 6 bases, with 7 bases between the two germline ends. The CDR3 is made up of 13 amino acids. Per germline, CDR1 SGHTA and CDR2 FQGTGA. The CDR3 bases are TGTGCCAGCAGCTTAAACCCTGGAAACATTCAGTACTTC. Encoded protein: CASSLNPGNIQYF.

This chain joins TRBV7-9 and TRBJ2-5; TRBD1 matches at 8 bases. CDR3 length: 16 residues. Per germline, CDR1 SEHNR and CDR2 FQNEAQ (reference sequence). V trimming: 10 bases; J trimming: 4 bases; junction bases outside the gene matches: 17. In DNA form, the CDR3 reads TGTGCCATCTCTCCAAGGACAGGGAGATCGTCAGAGACCCAGTACTTC. Translating gives CAISPRTGRSSETQYF.

The chain carries TRBV5-5 and TRBJ2-5; 7 bases are shared with TRBD1. The J call may be faulty, since TRBJ2-7 better matches the DNA end. CDR3 length equals 16 residues. CDR1 and CDR2 (germline): SGHKS, YYEKEE (reference sequence). The DNA for the CDR3 is TGTGCCAGCAGTGACTTAACAGGGGCCGCTGGATTCGAGCAGTACTTC. Translating it yields CASSDLTGAAGFEQYF.

The chain is built from TRBV6-2 or TRBV6-3 and TRBJ2-4; tentative D call: TRBD2 (5 bases). The assigned J gene may be wrong: the sequence end matches TRBJ2-7 better. Germline V CDR1 and CDR2: MNHEY, SVGEGT. The CDR3 covers 15 residues. Here the CDR3 DNA reads TGTGCCAGCAGTTACGGCGGGTCTTCCTCCTACGAGCAGTACTTC. Translating it yields CASSYGGSSSYEQYF.

This chain connects TRBV7-9 to TRBJ2-1, with no clear D. The germline CDR1 and CDR2 sequences are SEHNR and FQNEAQ (reference sequence). The V and J ends lost 3 bases and 4 bases respectively, with 7 bases between them. The CDR3 runs to 13 residues. The CDR3 protein is CASSLGIYNEQFF. DNA of the CDR3: TGTGCCAGCAGCTTGGGGATTTACAATGAGCAGTTCTTC.